This T cell receptor (beta chain) was identified in a study of cytomegalovirus exposure and HLA in healthy donors. CDR1 and CDR2 from the germline V gene are SNHLY and FYNNEI. The V gene lost 9 bases and the J gene lost 3 bases, with 12 bases spanning the gap. The CDR3 loop spans 12 amino acids. PCR primers comprised 60 Vbeta and 13 Jbeta primers. Only in-frame clones appear in the TCRdb table, and some are missing; sequencing was by immunoSEQ multiplex PCR. The table shows about 160,000 clones, with roughly 80% occurring only once. This clonotype originated in a woman aged 25 to 39 in good health and CMV-seronegative. The sample was PBMCs. The chain carries TRBV2 and TRBJ2-7; the D is unclear. CDR3 protein: CASCQVYYEQYF. The CDR3 region has the DNA TGTGCCAGTTGCCAGGTTTACTACGAGCAGTACTTC.